Listed here are 9 T cell receptor beta chains from one sample, sequenced in a study of CD8 T cells in Susac syndrome. The authors reverse transcribed roughly 0.5 to 1 ug RNA with random hexamers. TCRdb itself ran the immunoSEQ multiplex PCR reads through MiXCR, one entry per CDR3 protein. In the table there are just over 300,000 distinct CDR3 sequences, around 92% of which are singletons. The sample taken for sequencing was CD4+ T cells from PBMCs. The source of these receptors is a human donor with multiple sclerosis.

This rearrangement joins TRBV5-1 to TRBJ2-5, with 8 bases aligning to TRBD2. The CDR3 consists of 15 residues. Germline V gene sequence: CDR1 SGHRS, CDR2 YFSETQ. Trimming cost V 4 bases and J 5 bases; bases outside gene matches: 10. CDR3 protein: CASSTERGGSETQYF. CDR3 nucleotide sequence: TGCGCCAGCAGCACGGAACGGGGGGGATCGGAGACCCAGTACTTC.

A single count supports this clonotype. The gene calls are TRBV24-1 and TRBJ2-6; TRBD1 matches at 7 bases. This CDR3 is 17 amino acids long. Trimming took 1 base from V and 4 from J; bases not matched to a gene: 6. Germline V gene sequence: CDR1 KGHDR, CDR2 SFDVKD. In DNA, the CDR3 is TGTGCCACCAGTGATTTTTCGGGACAGCCCGGGGCCAACGTCCTGACTTTC. Translating it yields CATSDFSGQPGANVLTF.

This clonotype was counted a few times. V and J are TRBV2 and TRBJ1-2, with D uncertain. Germline-derived CDR1 and CDR2 are SNHLY and FYNNEI. The CDR3 contains 14 residues. Trimming cost V 8 bases and J 4 bases, with 17 bases left between them. DNA for the CDR3: TGTGCCAGCTGGAGGAGTCGTTCGGCCTATGGCTACACCTTC. Amino acids: CASWRSRSAYGYTF.

The chain joins TRBV6-2 or TRBV6-3 to TRBJ2-5; TRBD2 aligns across 9 bases. This CDR3 region has 15 residues. Germline-derived CDR1 and CDR2 are MNHEY and SVGEGT. With V trimmed by 6 bases and J by 4 bases, 9 bases remained unmatched. The DNA of the CDR3 is TGTGCCAGCAGACGGACTAGCGAGGCGGGAGAGACCCAGTACTTC. It specifies CASRRTSEAGETQYF.

The chain has TRBV30 and TRBJ2-1, with D possibly being TRBD2 (6 bases). Per the germline V gene, CDR1 is GTSNPN and CDR2 is SVGIG (reference sequence). CDR3 size: 18 residues. Trimming shortened V by 0 bases and J by 4 bases, and 22 bases separated the two germline ends. In nucleotides, the CDR3 is TGTGCCTGGAGTGTACGACTCGCGACCGCGGAGGGGTACAATGAGCAGTTCTTC. Protein product: CAWSVRLATAEGYNEQFF.

The chain is built from TRBV18 and TRBJ2-7, with a tentative D call TRBD1 (6 bases). CDR3 size: 14 residues. V lost 0 bases, J lost 3 bases, and 9 bases lay in between. Germline-derived CDR1 and CDR2 are KGHSH and LQKENI. CDR3 nucleotide sequence: TGTGCCAGCTCACCACCCAACAGGGACTACGAGCAGTACTTC. Encoded protein: CASSPPNRDYEQYF.

This clonotype has just a few counts. The rearrangement joins TRBV29-1 to TRBJ1-1, with D unresolved. The length of the CDR3 is 12 residues. The V end lost 3 bases, the J end lost 2 bases, and 7 bases lay between the germline ends. Germline lookup yields CDR1 SQVTM and CDR2 ANQGSEA. The CDR3 is CSVDNHNTEAFF. The CDR3 DNA reads as TGCAGCGTTGATAACCACAACACTGAAGCTTTCTTT.

The table lists this clonotype with a count of one. The chain recombines TRBV7-6 with TRBJ2-7; 13 bases fit TRBD2. V lost 5 bases and J lost 3; bases outside the gene matches: 4. Germline-derived CDR1 and CDR2 are SGHVS and FNYEAQ. The CDR3 has 15 amino acids. The chain's CDR3 is CASSLRTSGGYEQYF. In DNA, the CDR3 is TGTGCCAGCAGCCTAAGGACTAGCGGGGGCTACGAGCAGTACTTC.

V gene TRBV7-2 combines with J gene TRBJ1-2, with unresolved D. V was trimmed by 3 bases and J by 5 bases, leaving 10 bases between them. The CDR3 totals 13 residues. From germline, CDR1 is SGHTA and CDR2 FQGNSA. In nucleotides, the CDR3 is TGTGCCAGCAGCTTCAGCAACGCATATGGCTACACCTTC. This sequence encodes CASSFSNAYGYTF.